The 17 T cell receptor beta chains below were found in one sample sequenced in a study of spatial heterogeneity in lung cancer. Time point of the sample: sample taken at primary tumor resection. The study sequenced unsorted whole RNA from tumor, nontumor lung or frozen PBMC. TCRdb re-called the 5' RACE reads through MiXCR, storing one row per CDR3 protein. Of more than 65,000 distinct CDR3 sequences in the sample, around 12% were seen once. The source was PBMCs, collected at surgery. These receptors came from a male donor with early-stage non-small cell lung cancer.

This chain links TRBV7-3 with TRBJ2-3; TRBD2 matches at 9 bases. The CDR3 is made up of 14 amino acids. CDR1 and CDR2 from the germline V gene are SGHTA and FQGTGA. V trimming: 2 bases; J trimming: 6 bases; junction bases outside the gene matches: 3. CDR3 sequence reads: CASSLGGLADTQYF. The CDR3 nucleotides read TGTGCCAGCAGCTTAGGGGGACTAGCCGATACGCAGTATTTT.

The rearrangement links TRBV5-8 to TRBJ1-1; D is uncertain. This CDR3 is built from 17 residues. V lost 0 bases to trimming and J lost 0 bases, with 15 bases between them. Germline V gene data show CDR1 as SGHTS and CDR2 as YDEGEE. The CDR3 here is CASSLALARQMNTEAFF. The CDR3 nucleotides are TGTGCCAGCAGCTTGGCCCTGGCGCGACAAATGAACACTGAAGCTTTCTTT.

The table lists this clonotype with many counts. The genes are TRBV3-1 and TRBJ2-7, with D tentatively TRBD1 or TRBD2 (5 bases each). Trimming removed 3 bases from V and 7 bases from J, with 10 bases in between. The CDR3 consists of 12 residues. Germline CDR1 reads LGHDT; CDR2 reads YNNKEL (reference sequence). The DNA for the CDR3 is TGTGCCAGCAGCCACGGGACGGAAGAGCAGTACTTC. Translating it yields CASSHGTEEQYF.

The genes are TRBV12-3 or TRBV12-4 and TRBJ2-7; D is unresolved. There are 14 residues in the CDR3. Trimming removed 3 bases at V and 0 bases at J, with 9 bases between. This CDR3 is CASSLGRNSYEQYF. The CDR3 DNA reads TGTGCCAGCAGTTTGGGTCGAAACTCCTACGAGCAGTACTTC.

The sample holds a few counts of this clonotype. The rearrangement joins TRBV2 to TRBJ2-1; TRBD1 agrees at 7 bases. CDR1 is SNHLY, CDR2 FYNNEI, per germline. This CDR3 spans 15 amino acids. V lost 5 bases and J lost 6; bases outside the gene matches: 10. The CDR3 DNA reads TGTGCCAGCAGTAGGGAACAGGGGCCCCTCAATGAGCAGTTCTTC. Translated, it gives CASSREQGPLNEQFF.

This rearrangement joins TRBV5-1 to TRBJ2-2; D perhaps matches TRBD2 (5 bases). Trimming removed 4 bases at V and 7 bases at J, with 23 bases between. Per germline, CDR1 SGHRS and CDR2 YFSETQ. The CDR3 runs 17 residues. The CDR3 DNA sequence: TGCGCCAGCAGCAGCGCCGGGATCCCTGCCACCCTCGGGGAGCTGTTTTTT. Its protein is CASSSAGIPATLGELFF.

This clonotype turned up a few times. The chain links TRBV7-9 to TRBJ1-5, with TRBD1 as a possible D gene (5 bases). The germline CDR1 and CDR2 sequences are SEHNR and FQNEAQ (reference sequence). The CDR3 extends over 13 amino acids. V lost 7 bases and J lost 5, with 12 bases in between. The CDR3 bases are TGTGCCAGCACCTTGGGGGGTGATCAGCCCCAGCATTTT. Translation gives CASTLGGDQPQHF.

A few counts support this clonotype. The J gene is TRBJ2-7, the V gene TRBV7-9; unclear D gene. This CDR3 comprises 14 residues. Trimming shortened V by 5 bases and J by 2 bases, and 13 bases separated the two germline ends. The germline V gene encodes CDR1 SEHNR and CDR2 FQNEAQ (reference sequence). CDR3 bases: TGTGCCAGCAGCCACCCGGAACAGACCTACGAGCAGTACTTC. It specifies CASSHPEQTYEQYF.

This clonotype was seen only once. The chain couples TRBV7-9 to TRBJ2-5; tentatively, D is TRBD1 (8 bases). This CDR3 comprises 17 residues. The germline V gene encodes CDR1 SEHNR and CDR2 FQNEAQ (reference sequence). V lost 7 bases to trimming and J lost 1 base, with 22 bases between them. CDR3 sequence (DNA): TGTGCCAGCACACCGAACAGGGGGAGGGGGATCCAAGAGACCCAGTACTTC. This sequence encodes CASTPNRGRGIQETQYF.

This clonotype has just a few counts. Here the CDR3 reads CASSLVARGEYEQYF. For the CDR3, the DNA is TGTGCCAGCAGCTTAGTTGCCAGGGGAGAGTACGAGCAGTACTTC. The chain joins TRBV11-2 to TRBJ2-7, with D possibly matching TRBD1 (6 bases). Per germline, CDR1 SGHAT and CDR2 FQNNGV. CDR3 length equals 15 residues. V was cut by 1 base and J by 4 bases, with 14 bases left in between.

There are a few counts of this clonotype. The chain uses TRBV5-1 and TRBJ1-2; D remains ambiguous. This CDR3 is built from 12 residues. The germline V and J ends were trimmed by 4 bases and 6 bases, with 10 bases remaining between them. Germline values: CDR1 SGHRS, CDR2 YFSETQ. The CDR3, as DNA: TGCGCCAGCAGCGCGGACGGAAATGGCTACACCTTC. Amino acid sequence: CASSADGNGYTF.

V gene TRBV6-5 combines with J gene TRBJ2-5; D unresolved. The V gene's germline CDR1 is MNHEY and CDR2 SVGAGI. V was trimmed by 6 bases and J by 5 bases, leaving 16 bases between them. The CDR3 has 14 residues. The CDR3 nucleotides read TGTGCCAGCAGGAGCTGGGATTTGGGTGAGACCCAGTACTTC. Translating it yields CASRSWDLGETQYF.

V is TRBV5-1 and J is TRBJ2-2; D gene uncertain. V was pared by 1 base and J by 5 bases, with 9 bases between. The V gene's germline CDR1 is SGHRS and CDR2 YFSETQ. The CDR3 is 14 residues long. The CDR3 loop reads CASSLTVWTGELFF. The CDR3 nucleotides are TGCGCCAGCAGCTTGACGGTCTGGACCGGGGAGCTGTTTTTT.

V and J are TRBV5-1 and TRBJ2-7, with D perhaps matching TRBD1 (7 bases). Between the trimmed V and J ends, which lost 7 bases and 3 bases, there was a span of 11 bases. There are 12 residues in the CDR3. Germline assignment: CDR1 SGHRS and CDR2 YFSETQ. As DNA, the CDR3 is TGCGCCAGCTCAGGGGGGAGCTACGAGCAGTACTTC. Its translation: CASSGGSYEQYF. Variable domain in full (rest from reference TRBV5-1 and TRBJ2-7): KAGVTQTPRYLIKTRGQQVTLSCSPISGHRSVSWYQQTPGQGLQFLFEYFSETQRNKGNFPGRFSGRQFSNSRSEMNVSTLELGDSALYLCASSGGSYEQYFGPGTRLTVT.

This clonotype showed up just a few times. The chain carries TRBV6-2 or TRBV6-3 and TRBJ2-1, with 7 bases identical to TRBD1. Trimming removed 6 bases from V and 8 bases from J; junction bases left unmatched: 7. The CDR3 extends over 13 amino acids. From germline, CDR1 is MNHEY and CDR2 SVGEGT. The CDR3 DNA reads TGTGCCAGCAGCCTACAGGGGATGCATGAGCAGTTCTTC. Its protein is CASSLQGMHEQFF.

Many counts were recorded for this clonotype. The chain couples TRBV7-2 to TRBJ2-7; 8 positions agree with TRBD1. CDR3 size: 15 residues. Losses at the gene ends were 3 bases for V and 6 bases for J; bases not matched to a gene: 10. Germline V gives CDR1 SGHTA, CDR2 FQGNSA. CDR3 sequence (DNA): TGTGCCAGCAGCTTGGGGACAGGCTTACCGAGCGAGCAGTACTTC. Translated, it gives CASSLGTGLPSEQYF.

Ten or more counts support this clonotype. The J gene is TRBJ1-1, the V gene TRBV12-3 or TRBV12-4; D is ambiguous. The V and J ends lost 5 bases and 4 bases respectively, with 14 bases between them. The CDR3 runs to 14 residues. The CDR3, as DNA: TGTGCCAGCAGTCGTACAGCTATCGGCACTGAAGCTTTCTTT. As protein: CASSRTAIGTEAFF.